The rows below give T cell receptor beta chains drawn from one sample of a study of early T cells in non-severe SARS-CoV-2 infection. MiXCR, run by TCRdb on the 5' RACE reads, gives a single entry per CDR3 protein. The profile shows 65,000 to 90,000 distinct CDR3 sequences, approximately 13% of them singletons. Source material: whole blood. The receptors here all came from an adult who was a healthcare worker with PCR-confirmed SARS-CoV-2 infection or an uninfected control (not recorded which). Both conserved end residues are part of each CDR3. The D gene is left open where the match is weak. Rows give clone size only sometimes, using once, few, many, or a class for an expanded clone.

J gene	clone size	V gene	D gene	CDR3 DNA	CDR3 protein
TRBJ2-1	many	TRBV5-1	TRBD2	TGCGCCAGCAGCTTGGTGGTCGCGGGAGTGGAAGATGAGCAGTTCTTC	CASSLVVAGVEDEQFF
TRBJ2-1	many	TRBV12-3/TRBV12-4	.	TGTGCCAGCAGTAGCCCACTAGGAGTGGTCGAGCAGTTCTTC	CASSSPLGVVEQFF
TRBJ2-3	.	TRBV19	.	TGTGCCAGTAGGCCTGTCGGTTTTAGCACAGATACGCAGTATTTT	CASRPVGFSTDTQYF
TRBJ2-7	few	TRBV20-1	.	TGCAGTGCTAGAGCCGGAGTAACCTACGAGCAGTACTTC	CSARAGVTYEQYF
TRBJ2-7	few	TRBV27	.	TGTGCCAGCAGTGGGCCCTCCTACGAGCAGTACTTC	CASSGPSYEQYF
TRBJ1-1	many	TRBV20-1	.	TGCAGTGCTTACAGGGCCCTGAGGGCTTTCTTT	CSAYRALRAFF
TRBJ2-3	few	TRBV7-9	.	TGTGCCAGCAGCTTATTGCTCGGAAGCACAGATACGCAGTATTTT	CASSLLLGSTDTQYF
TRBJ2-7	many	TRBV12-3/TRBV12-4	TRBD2	TGTGCCAGCAGTTGGACTAGCGGGAGGCCCCCCTACGAGCAGTACTTC	CASSWTSGRPPYEQYF
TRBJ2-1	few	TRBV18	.	TGTGCCAGCTCACCCAACCGGGTCAGCAATGAGCAGTTCTTC	CASSPNRVSNEQFF
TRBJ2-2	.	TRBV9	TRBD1	TGTGCCAGCAGCCAGGGGGATGGGCGCGCCGGGGAGCTGTTTTTT	CASSQGDGRAGELFF
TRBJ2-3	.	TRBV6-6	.	TGTGCCAGTTCCATAAACGGGTTTAGCACAGATACGCAGTATTTT	CASSINGFSTDTQYF
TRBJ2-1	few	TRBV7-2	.	TGTGCCAGCAGCGCTAAACCGTACAATGAGCAGTTCTTC	CASSAKPYNEQFF
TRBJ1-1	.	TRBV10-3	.	TGTGCCATCAGTGAGCAGGGCATGAACACTGAAGCTTTCTTT	CAISEQGMNTEAFF
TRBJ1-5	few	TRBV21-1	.	TGTGCCAGCAGCACTAGACAGATTAATCAGCCCCAGCATTTT	CASSTRQINQPQHF
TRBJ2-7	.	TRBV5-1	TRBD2	TGCGCCAGCAGCTTGCAGCTAGCGGGGAACTACGAGCAGTACTTC	CASSLQLAGNYEQYF
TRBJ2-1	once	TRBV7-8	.	TGTGCCAGCAGCTTAGCTAGGGGGGCAAGTGGTGAGCAGTTCTTC	CASSLARGASGEQFF
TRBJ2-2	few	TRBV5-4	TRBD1	TGTGCCAGCAGTTACGGACAGGGAGTCGGGGAGCTGTTTTTT	CASSYGQGVGELFF
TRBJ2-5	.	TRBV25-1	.	TGTGCCAGCAGTGAGGAAAAGACTAGCCAAGAGACCCAGTACTTC	CASSEEKTSQETQYF
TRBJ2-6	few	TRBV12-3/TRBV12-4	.	TGTGCCAGCAGTCCACCCGTCCTGACTTTC	CASSPPVLTF
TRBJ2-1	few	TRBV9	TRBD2	TGTGCCAGCAGCGTAGTAGGGACTAGCGGGAGATTTAATGAGCAGTTCTTC	CASSVVGTSGRFNEQFF
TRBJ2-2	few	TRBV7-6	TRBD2	TGTGCCAGCAGCCCTGGACTAGCGGTGAACACCGGGGAGCTGTTTTTT	CASSPGLAVNTGELFF
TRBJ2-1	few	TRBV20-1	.	TGCAGTGCTCCCAACCTCTTGGGGGCAACCCCCTCCTACAATGAGCAGTTCTTC	CSAPNLLGATPSYNEQFF
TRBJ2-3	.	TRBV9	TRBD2	TGTGCCAGCAGCGTATCTCCTAGCGGAGGCGCAGATACGCAGTATTTT	CASSVSPSGGADTQYF
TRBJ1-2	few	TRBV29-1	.	TGCAGCTCCTCCGCCGGGTATAACTATGGCTACACCTTC	CSSSAGYNYGYTF
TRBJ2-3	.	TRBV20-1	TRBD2	TGCAGTGGGCTAGCGGGAGGGTACAAGACAGATACGCAGTATTTT	CSGLAGGYKTDTQYF
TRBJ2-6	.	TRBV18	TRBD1	TGTGCCAGCTCCCAACAGGGGATGTTGGGGGCCAACGTCCTGACTTTC	CASSQQGMLGANVLTF
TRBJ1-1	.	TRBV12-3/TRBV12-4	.	TGTGCCAGCAGTTTATTGATAGGTAACACTGAAGCTTTCTTT	CASSLLIGNTEAFF
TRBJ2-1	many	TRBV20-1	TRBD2	TGCAGTGCTTGGACTAGCGGGAGCAGGAATGAGCAGTTCTTC	CSAWTSGSRNEQFF
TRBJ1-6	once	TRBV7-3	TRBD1	TGTGCCAGCAGCCTCCAGGGGGGCAATTCATCCCTCCACTTT	CASSLQGGNSSLHF
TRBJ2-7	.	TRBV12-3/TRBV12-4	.	TGTGCCAGCAGTCTATATCCGGGGACCTACGAGCAGTACTTC	CASSLYPGTYEQYF
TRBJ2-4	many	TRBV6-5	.	TGTGCCAGCAGCCCAGGCGTCATTCAGTACTTC	CASSPGVIQYF
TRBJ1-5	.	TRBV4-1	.	TGCGCCAGCAGCCAAGCTTACCCGACTGACGGTCAGCCCCAGCATTTT	CASSQAYPTDGQPQHF
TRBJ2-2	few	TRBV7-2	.	TGTGCCAGCAGCTTGTTTGGCGGGGTGGGCACCGGGGAGCTGTTTTTT	CASSLFGGVGTGELFF
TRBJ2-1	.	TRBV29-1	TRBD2	TGCAGCGTTGAGCTTCTAGCGGGAGGGTACAATGAGCAGTTCTTC	CSVELLAGGYNEQFF
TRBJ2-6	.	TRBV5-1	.	TGCGCCAGCAGCTTGGATACAGTGGGGGCCAACGTCCTGACTTTC	CASSLDTVGANVLTF
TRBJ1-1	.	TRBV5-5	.	TGTGCCAGCAGCTTGGTGCCCACCATTGACACTGAAGCTTTCTTT	CASSLVPTIDTEAFF
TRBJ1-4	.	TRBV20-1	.	TGCAGTGCCCCTTCGGTCAACGGAGGTGAAAAACTGTTTTTT	CSAPSVNGGEKLFF
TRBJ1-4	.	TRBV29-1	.	TGCAGCGTCGGGGACTCGGCTGAAAAACTGTTTTTT	CSVGDSAEKLFF
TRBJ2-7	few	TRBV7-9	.	TGTGCCAGCACCGAGGGGCCCGGGAAATACGAGCAGTACTTC	CASTEGPGKYEQYF
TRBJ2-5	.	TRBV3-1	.	TGTGCCAGCAGGTCTACCGGGAACCAAGAGACCCAGTACTTC	CASRSTGNQETQYF
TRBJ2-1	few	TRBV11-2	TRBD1	TGTGCCAGCAGCTTAGGATACACAGGGGACAATGAGCAGTTCTTC	CASSLGYTGDNEQFF
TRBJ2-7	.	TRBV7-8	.	TGTGCCAGCAGCTCGACCGCCATCGAGCAGTACTTC	CASSSTAIEQYF
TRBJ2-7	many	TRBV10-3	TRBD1	TGTGCCATCTCTTATCGACAGGGCTACGAGCAGTACTTC	CAISYRQGYEQYF
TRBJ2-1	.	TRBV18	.	TGTGCCACCGCGGAAGGTAATGAGCAGTTCTTC	CATAEGNEQFF
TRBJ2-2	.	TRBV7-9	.	TGTGCCAGCAGCTTAAGGTCTACGTTCGGGGAGCTGTTTTTT	CASSLRSTFGELFF
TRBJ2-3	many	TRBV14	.	TGTGCCAGCAGCCAAGATCGTGTTCTACTCAGCACAGATACGCAGTATTTT	CASSQDRVLLSTDTQYF
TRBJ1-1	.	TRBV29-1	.	TGCAGCGTTGAATGGAGAGGGGGCACTGAAGCTTTCTTT	CSVEWRGGTEAFF
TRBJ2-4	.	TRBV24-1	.	TGTGCCACCAGTGGTTTATCGGCCAAAAACATTCAGTACTTC	CATSGLSAKNIQYF
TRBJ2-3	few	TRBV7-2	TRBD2	TGTGCCAGCAGCTTAGCGGCTAGCGGGAGCGATACGCAGTATTTT	CASSLAASGSDTQYF
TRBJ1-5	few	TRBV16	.	TGTGCCAGCAGCCAATCAGGCAGCTCTTATCAGCCCCAGCATTTT	CASSQSGSSYQPQHF